This T cell receptor beta chain was documented in a study of shared clonotypes between healthy human individuals (dated by TCRdb to 2018 to 2020). Turning to the overall study: The cohort included three men and a couple of women between 18 and 49 years of age. Blood TCR repertoires of roughly five healthy adults were deeply sequenced to estimate repertoire size and the extent of clonotype sharing between individuals. Different laboratories and diverse techniques were used to prepare libraries and sequence TCR repertoires, to increase sequencing depth and limit assay-specific biases. Each donor's leukapheresis produced roughly between about 0.9 and 9.5 billion PBMCs.

Paper-wide results and their limitations: Pairwise subsampling indicated that sequencing depth was expected to affect the degree of clonotype sharing among donors. Only blood was sampled, and tissue TCR repertoires likely differ from those in blood. Because the study included a small number of donors, the genetic and exposure-history diversity represented was limited.

Using the deep immunoSEQ assay, TCR CDR3 regions were amplified from genomic DNA by multiplex PCR. Extracted genomic DNA from each cell subset was spread evenly across all wells of several immunoSEQ 96-well plates, with each plate serving as a replicate. For unsorted PBMC, each replicate PCR was loaded with approximately 300 ng genomic DNA, equivalent to tens of thousands of T cell genomes. Genomic DNA from unsorted PBMC was sequenced over ten immunoSEQ deep assay plates. The purified libraries were quantified using a Qubit 3.0 fluorometer, sized with a Bioanalyzer 2100, and then quantified again using the KAPA Library Quantification kit. Each immunoSEQ 96-well plate was sequenced on its own single-read 150-cycle Illumina NextSeq 550 flow cell. The authors' analysis ran thus. The immunoSEQ output contained only junctional sequences without quality scores, so filtering could not match that applied to full-length reads. Sequences were annotated with PyIR, a Python wrapper for IgBLAST v1.9, using IMGT germline references to assign V/J genes and CDR3. Reads with weak V/J assignments (E-value above 1e-6), missing CDR3, stop codons, out-of-frame junctions, or ambiguous translated residues were removed. V3J clonotypes were defined by identical inferred V gene, J gene, and CDR3 amino acid sequence. The percentage overlap between two repertoires was calculated by dividing the number of shared unique clonotypes by the size of the smaller repertoire. Repertoire richness was assessed with RTK rarefaction, the Chao1 estimator, and Recon v2.1 estimates of unobserved clonotypes. TCRdb's version of the immuneACCESS table is confined to in-frame rearrangements and falls short of the full clone set. An unresolved V gene accounts for under half of the shortfall where checked; the remainder is of unknown origin. The D gene and trimming were derived from the DNA, and the V and J assignments and clone size from that table. This sample is represented by about 600,000 clones; roughly 72% of them were singletons. The ten largest clonotypes hold approximately 12% of the sample.

Turning to this clone: Its antigen has not been determined. No per-base quality is available; no much larger clone lies one base away.

Healthy HIV-negative adults with no recently reported acute infections or vaccinations were included as donors. Only Caucasian adults living in Nashville, Tennessee, USA were represented among the donors. For unsorted samples, 75 million to 100 million PBMCs were counted and genomic DNA was extracted with the QIAamp DNA Blood Mini kit. After blood collection by leukapheresis, PBMCs were isolated using Ficoll-Histopaque density gradient centrifugation and then cryopreserved in the vapor phase of liquid nitrogen. The junction shows trimming of 6 bases on V and 0 bases on J, plus 15 bases between the germline ends. Counted from cysteine to phenylalanine, this CDR3 has 16 amino acids. CDR3 DNA only is kept here, 48 bases in frame from base 1. CDR1 and CDR2, looked up from the germline V gene, are SNHLY and FYNNEI.

Sequenced input: PBMCs. This sequence originates from a woman between 35 and 50 years old in good health. Some clones in this sample may be carry-over from other donors' samples. The chain joins TRBV2 to TRBJ1-5; the D gene is unclear. The CDR3 in this case is CASSPRVSSSNQPQHF. The base sequence is TGTGCCAGCAGCCCCCGAGTTTCCAGTAGCAATCAGCCCCAGCATTTT.